This is a list of T cell receptor beta chains from one sample in a study of graft-versus-host responses after intestinal transplantation. The protocol was immunoSEQ multiplex PCR, while the TCRdb copy is restricted to in-frame clones and leaves out a portion. Among about 66,000 clones listed, less than 95% were seen once. The antigens these receptors bind are not known. Specimen: unstimulated CD8+ T cells sorted from spleen or lymph node cells, collected before intestinal transplant. The receptor source for this set is a human donor who received an intestinal transplant. Both conserved end residues are part of each CDR3. D genes are given only for firm matches. Part of the rows lack a size; the others show once, few, many or a class for expanded clones.

TRBV7-9	TRBJ1-4	TRBD1	NA	CASSIPGGGEKLFF	TGTGCCAGCAGCATCCCAGGGGGAGGTGAAAAACTGTTTTTT
TRBV19	TRBJ2-2	NA	NA	CASRWAGGELFF	TGTGCCAGTAGGTGGGCCGGCGGGGAGCTGTTTTTT
TRBV7-8	TRBJ2-1	TRBD2	NA	CASSLAGLAGAWEQFF	TGTGCCAGCAGCTTAGCTGGGCTAGCGGGGGCCTGGGAGCAGTTCTTC
TRBV6-6	TRBJ2-2	NA	few	CASSGLGGPPGELFF	TGTGCCAGCAGCGGATTAGGTGGGCCCCCCGGGGAGCTGTTTTTT
TRBV9	TRBJ2-6	TRBD1	NA	CASSVDRGSGANVLTF	TGTGCCAGCAGCGTAGACAGGGGTTCTGGGGCCAACGTCCTGACTTTC
TRBV5-1	TRBJ2-7	TRBD2	NA	CASSWGLASYEQYF	TGCGCCAGCAGCTGGGGACTAGCTTCCTACGAGCAGTACTTC
TRBV7-9	TRBJ2-1	TRBD2	NA	CASTPAGAYNEQFF	TGTGCCAGCACCCCCGCGGGGGCCTACAATGAGCAGTTCTTC
TRBV7-3	TRBJ2-1	NA	NA	CASSSVRGGSYNEQFF	TGTGCCAGCAGCTCCGTGAGGGGGGGCTCCTACAATGAGCAGTTCTTC
TRBV5-4	TRBJ2-7	TRBD1	few	CASSFGQGPYEQYF	TGTGCCAGCAGCTTTGGACAGGGACCCTACGAGCAGTACTTC
TRBV27	TRBJ2-6	NA	NA	CASSGSSGANVLTF	TGTGCCAGCAGTGGGAGCTCTGGGGCCAACGTCCTGACTTTC
TRBV4-1	TRBJ2-1	TRBD2	NA	CASSQAPLAGAEHNEQFF	TGCGCCAGCAGCCAAGCCCCCCTAGCGGGGGCCGAACACAATGAGCAGTTCTTC
TRBV29-1	TRBJ2-2	NA	few	CSVVGGDSPPGELFF	TGCAGCGTCGTCGGCGGAGACAGTCCCCCCGGGGAGCTGTTTTTT
TRBV7-7	TRBJ2-5	NA	NA	CASSFGGGPLETQYF	TGTGCTAGCAGCTTTGGGGGGGGGCCTTTGGAGACCCAGTACTTC
TRBV13	TRBJ2-7	NA	NA	CASSSQGHARREQYF	TGTGCCAGCAGCTCCCAGGGACATGCACGGAGGGAGCAGTACTTC
TRBV23-1	TRBJ2-7	NA	NA	CASSPAGVGSAYEQYF	TGCGCCAGCAGTCCAGCAGGGGTGGGGTCAGCCTACGAGCAGTACTTC
TRBV7-2	TRBJ2-7	TRBD1	NA	CASSPGGYRPLEQYF	TGTGCCAGCAGCCCAGGGGGTTACAGGCCCCTGGAGCAGTACTTC
TRBV14	TRBJ2-7	TRBD2	NA	CASSPGRGPYEQYF	TGTGCCAGCAGCCCCGGGAGGGGACCCTACGAGCAGTACTTC
TRBV10-2	TRBJ2-7	TRBD2	once	CASREGTSASYEQYF	TGCGCCAGCAGGGAAGGAACTAGCGCCTCCTACGAGCAGTACTTC
TRBV27	TRBJ2-2	TRBD2	NA	CASGGSWAGELFF	TGTGCCTCGGGGGGGAGTTGGGCCGGGGAGCTGTTTTTT
TRBV25-1	TRBJ1-2	NA	NA	CASSEREWDGYTF	TGTGCCAGCAGTGAAAGGGAGTGGGATGGCTACACCTTC
TRBV14	TRBJ1-2	NA	NA	CASSPQPESALYGYTF	TGTGCCAGCAGCCCCCAGCCAGAGAGCGCCTTGTATGGCTACACCTTC
TRBV4-2	TRBJ1-1	NA	once	CASSRPPQGNTEAFF	TGTGCCAGCAGCCGGCCACCACAGGGGAACACTGAAGCTTTCTTT
TRBV13	TRBJ2-3	TRBD2	NA	CASSRPSGGTTDTQYF	TGTGCCAGCAGCCGACCTAGCGGGGGCACCACAGATACGCAGTATTTT
TRBV5-1	TRBJ1-1	TRBD1	NA	CASSFGTEEAFF	TGCGCCAGCAGCTTCGGGACAGAAGAAGCTTTCTTT
TRBV10-2	TRBJ2-7	TRBD1	few	CASSLGTETYEQYF	TGCGCCAGCTCTCTCGGGACAGAGACCTACGAGCAGTACTTC
TRBV5-6	TRBJ2-7	NA	few	CASSLGGRWGGEQYF	TGTGCCAGCAGCTTGGGGGGCAGGTGGGGCGGCGAGCAGTACTTC
TRBV2	TRBJ1-1	NA	once	CASIGVLPEAFF	TGTGCCAGCATCGGGGTCCTCCCTGAAGCTTTCTTT
TRBV5-6	TRBJ2-7	NA	NA	CASSPGAGGYEQYF	TGTGCCAGCAGCCCCGGAGCTGGCGGCTACGAGCAGTACTTC
TRBV29-1	TRBJ1-2	NA	once	CSVMEGLYGYTF	TGCAGCGTTATGGAGGGCCTGTATGGCTACACCTTC
TRBV5-1	TRBJ2-1	NA	NA	CASSFGVRDNSYNEQFF	TGCGCCAGCAGCTTTGGGGTGAGGGACAACTCCTACAATGAGCAGTTCTTC
TRBV9	TRBJ1-3	TRBD1	NA	CASSTRTGSGNTIYF	TGTGCCAGCAGCACCCGGACAGGGTCAGGAAACACCATATATTTT
TRBV11-2	TRBJ2-3	NA	NA	CASSAWTAATDTQYF	TGTGCCAGCAGCGCCTGGACAGCAGCCACAGATACGCAGTATTTT
TRBV5-4	TRBJ2-2	NA	NA	CASSSSDGELFF	TGTGCCAGCAGCTCTAGCGACGGGGAGCTGTTTTTT
TRBV4-2	TRBJ1-1	NA	NA	CASSQLQGVNTEAFF	TGTGCCAGCAGCCAACTACAGGGAGTGAACACTGAAGCTTTCTTT
TRBV9	TRBJ1-4	NA	NA	CASSPGSNEKLFF	TGTGCCAGCTCGCCGGGATCGAATGAAAAACTGTTTTTT
TRBV7-2	TRBJ2-7	TRBD2	NA	CASSSLAGGPDEQYF	TGTGCCAGCAGCTCGCTAGCGGGGGGGCCGGATGAGCAGTACTTC
TRBV9	TRBJ2-5	NA	NA	CASSGPGQGKQETQYF	TGTGCCAGCAGCGGGCCCGGGCAGGGAAAACAAGAGACCCAGTACTTC
TRBV19	TRBJ1-5	TRBD1	NA	CASSPRGLQGARQPQHF	TGTGCCAGTAGTCCGAGAGGGCTACAGGGGGCGCGGCAGCCCCAGCATTTT
TRBV5-1	TRBJ1-3	NA	NA	CASSLEAGTGNTIYF	TGCGCCAGCAGCTTGGAGGCGGGAACGGGAAACACCATATATTTT
TRBV29-1	TRBJ1-2	TRBD1	NA	CSVETGTGKYGYTF	TGCAGCGTTGAAACCGGGACAGGGAAGTATGGCTACACCTTC
TRBV9	TRBJ2-1	NA	once	CASSAWEGGPYNEQFF	TGTGCCAGCAGCGCGTGGGAGGGGGGTCCGTACAATGAGCAGTTCTTC
TRBV2	TRBJ1-3	NA	NA	CASSGEAPGNTIYF	TGTGCCAGCAGCGGCGAGGCCCCTGGAAACACCATATATTTT
TRBV7-8	TRBJ2-7	NA	once	CASSPRGYEQYF	TGTGCCAGCAGCCCCAGGGGTTACGAGCAGTACTTC
TRBV4-1	TRBJ1-2	NA	NA	CASSQDGGVYGYTF	TGCGCCAGCAGCCAAGATGGGGGGGTCTATGGCTACACCTTC
TRBV19	TRBJ2-7	TRBD1	NA	CASSRTGGDYAGQYF	TGTGCCAGTAGCAGGACAGGGGGCGACTACGCGGGGCAGTACTTC
TRBV27	TRBJ2-5	NA	NA	CASSGVQQETQYF	TGTGCCAGCTCCGGTGTCCAACAAGAGACCCAGTACTTC
TRBV19	TRBJ1-6	TRBD1	NA	CASLDRGSIGSPLHF	TGTGCCAGTTTGGACAGGGGTTCAATTGGGTCACCCCTCCACTTT
TRBV5-5	TRBJ2-7	TRBD1	NA	CASQIWTGPAYEQYF	TGTGCCAGCCAGATATGGACAGGGCCAGCCTACGAGCAGTACTTC
TRBV10-1	TRBJ2-3	NA	NA	CASSDATTTDTQYF	TGCGCCAGCAGTGATGCTACCACGACAGATACGCAGTATTTT
TRBV7-8	TRBJ2-3	NA	NA	CASSLVGGAWDTQYF	TGTGCCAGCAGCTTAGTGGGGGGGGCCTGGGATACGCAGTATTTT
TRBV5-1	TRBJ2-7	TRBD2	NA	CASSPGLAGAYEQYF	TGCGCCAGCAGCCCCGGACTAGCGGGCGCCTACGAGCAGTACTTC
TRBV25-1	TRBJ2-7	TRBD1	NA	CASSAWGQPYEQYF	TGTGCCAGCAGTGCTTGGGGACAGCCCTACGAGCAGTACTTC
TRBV4-1	TRBJ2-1	NA	NA	CASSQDLGSSYNEQFF	TGCGCCAGCAGCCAAGATCTGGGGAGCTCCTACAATGAGCAGTTCTTC
TRBV6-5	TRBJ1-6	NA	few	CASSPQNSPLHF	TGTGCCAGCAGCCCACAAAATTCACCCCTCCACTTT
TRBV4-1	TRBJ2-3	NA	NA	CASSQAPGADTQYF	TGCGCCAGCAGCCAGGCCCCAGGGGCAGATACGCAGTATTTT
TRBV15	TRBJ2-7	NA	NA	CATSRERGTYEQYF	TGTGCCACCAGCAGAGAAAGGGGAACATACGAGCAGTACTTC
TRBV7-2	TRBJ2-7	TRBD2	NA	CASSPGLAGGYEQYF	TGTGCCAGCAGCCCCGGACTAGCGGGGGGTTACGAGCAGTACTTC